This TCR beta chain appears in the sequencing data of a study of blood T cell repertoires in COVID-19. Profiled with immunoSEQ multiplex PCR; TCRdb holds only in-frame clones, not every one. The table includes under 300,000 clones, about 88% detected once. This sequence originates from a woman between 45 and 60 years old who had been exposed to COVID-19. Sequenced material: PBMCs or T cells enriched from blood (not recorded which).

The CDR3 spells CAWSPLSSYNSPLHF. The DNA of the CDR3 is TGTGCCTGGAGCCCCCTGAGCTCCTATAATTCACCCCTCCACTTT. The V and J genes are TRBV30 and TRBJ1-6, with D unclear. The CDR3 extends over 15 amino acids. V lost 3 bases and J 0 bases, leaving 9 bases between the germline ends. Looked up from germline, CDR1 is GTSNPN and CDR2 is SVGIG (reference sequence).